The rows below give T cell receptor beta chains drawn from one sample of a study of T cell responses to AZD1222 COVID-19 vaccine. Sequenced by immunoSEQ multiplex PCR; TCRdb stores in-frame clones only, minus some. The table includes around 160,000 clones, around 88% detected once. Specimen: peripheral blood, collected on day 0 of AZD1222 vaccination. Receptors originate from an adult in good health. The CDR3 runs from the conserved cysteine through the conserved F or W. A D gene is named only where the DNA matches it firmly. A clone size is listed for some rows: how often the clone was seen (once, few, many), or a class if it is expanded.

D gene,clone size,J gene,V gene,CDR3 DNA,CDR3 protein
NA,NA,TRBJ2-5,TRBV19,TGTGCCAGTAGTGGGAGCGGCCTCACCCAAGAGACCCAGTACTTC,CASSGSGLTQETQYF
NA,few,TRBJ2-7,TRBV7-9,TGTGCCAGCAGCTTAAGGGACGGACCCTACGAGCAGTACTTC,CASSLRDGPYEQYF
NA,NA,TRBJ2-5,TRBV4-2,TGTGCCAGCAGCCAAGAGGGTTGGCAGAAAGAGACCCAGTACTTC,CASSQEGWQKETQYF
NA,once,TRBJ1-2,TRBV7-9,TGTGCCAGCACCCTCGCGGACAGCTATGGCTACACCTTC,CASTLADSYGYTF
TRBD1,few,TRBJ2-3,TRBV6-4,TGTGCCAGCAGTGACGGGACAGGGGGCACAGATACGCAGTATTTT,CASSDGTGGTDTQYF
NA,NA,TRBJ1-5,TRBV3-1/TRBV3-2,TGTGCCAGCAGCCAAGCCGGGGGCGGAGGCAATCAGCCCCAGCATTTT,CASSQAGGGGNQPQHF
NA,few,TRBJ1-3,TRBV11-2,TGTGCCAGCGGGGCGGCAAGCTCTGGAAACACCATATATTTT,CASGAASSGNTIYF
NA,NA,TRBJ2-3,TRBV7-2,TGTGCCAGCAGCCCTCAGCCCCCCCCAGATACGCAGTATTTT,CASSPQPPPDTQYF
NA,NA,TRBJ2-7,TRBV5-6,TGTGCCAGCAGTCCCAGGATTGCGTACGAGCAGTACTTC,CASSPRIAYEQYF
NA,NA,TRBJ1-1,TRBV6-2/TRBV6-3,TGTGCCAGCAGTTATTACGGGCGCAACACTGAAGCTTTCTTT,CASSYYGRNTEAFF
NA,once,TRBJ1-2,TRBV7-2,TGTGCCAGCAGCCCTAGCCCACGGACTGTTAACTATGGCTACACCTTC,CASSPSPRTVNYGYTF
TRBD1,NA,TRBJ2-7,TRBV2,TGTGCCAGCAGGAGGGACAGGGGACAAGTCGAGTTC,CASRRDRGQVEF
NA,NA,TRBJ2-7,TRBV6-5,TGTGCCAGCAAGATAGGACAGTCCTACGAGCAGTACTTC,CASKIGQSYEQYF
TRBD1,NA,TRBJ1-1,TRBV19,TGTGCCAGTAGGACAGGGCGCATGAACACTGAAGCTTTCTTT,CASRTGRMNTEAFF
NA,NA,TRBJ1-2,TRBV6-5,TGTGCCAGCAGTTACTCGAGTAAGGTGGTACATGGCTACACCTTC,CASSYSSKVVHGYTF
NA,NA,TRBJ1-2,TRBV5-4,TGTGCCAGCAGCTTGGGTCAGACAGTCAACTATGGCTACACCTTC,CASSLGQTVNYGYTF
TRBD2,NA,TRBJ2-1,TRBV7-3,TGTGCCAGCAGCCCCACTAGCGATTCCTACAATGAGCAGTTCTTC,CASSPTSDSYNEQFF
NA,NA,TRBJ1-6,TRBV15,TGTGCCACCAGCCTCGGGCCCATTAATTCACCCCTCCACTTT,CATSLGPINSPLHF
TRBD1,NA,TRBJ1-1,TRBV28,TGTGCCAGCAGTCTGTCGTATTGGACAGGGGATAGGAACACTGAAGCTTTCTTT,CASSLSYWTGDRNTEAFF
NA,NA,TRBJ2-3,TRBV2,TGTGCCAGCACCAAAGAGTACACAGATACGCAGTATTTT,CASTKEYTDTQYF
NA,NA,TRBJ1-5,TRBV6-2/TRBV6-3,TGTGCCAGCAGTTCCGCTACACGGACAGACAATCAGCCCCAGCATTTT,CASSSATRTDNQPQHF
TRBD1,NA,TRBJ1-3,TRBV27,TGTGCCAGCAGGCTGACAGGGGGGACTGGAAACACCATATATTTT,CASRLTGGTGNTIYF
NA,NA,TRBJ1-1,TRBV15,TGTGCCACCAGCAGGGCAGGACTGCCCAACACTGAAGCTTTCTTT,CATSRAGLPNTEAFF
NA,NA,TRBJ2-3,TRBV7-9,TGTGCCAGCAGCTTAGACACAGGGACAGATACGCAGTATTTT,CASSLDTGTDTQYF
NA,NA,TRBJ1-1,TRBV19,TGTGCCAGTAGTATCGGGCAGGGCGGTGAAGCTTTCTTT,CASSIGQGGEAFF
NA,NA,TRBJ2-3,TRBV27,TGTGCCAGCAGTCTTACAGGAGCCATTAACACAGATACGCAGTATTTT,CASSLTGAINTDTQYF
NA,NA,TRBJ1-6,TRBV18,TGTGCCAGCTCACCGGGGGAGATGGGTTCACCCCTCCACTTT,CASSPGEMGSPLHF
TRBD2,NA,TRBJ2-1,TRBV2,TGTGCCAGCAGATTAGCGGGGGGCTCAGTCTCCTACAATGAGCAGTTCTTC,CASRLAGGSVSYNEQFF
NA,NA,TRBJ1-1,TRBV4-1,TGCGCCAGCAGACGCAGCCAGCCAGGGAACACTGAAGCTTTCTTT,CASRRSQPGNTEAFF
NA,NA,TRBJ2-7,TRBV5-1,TGCGCCAGCAGCAATGACCTGGGAGGCTCCTACGAGCAGTACTTC,CASSNDLGGSYEQYF
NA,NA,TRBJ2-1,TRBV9,TGTGCCAGCAGCCCACCCCAAGGGGGTTACAATGAGCAGTTCTTC,CASSPPQGGYNEQFF
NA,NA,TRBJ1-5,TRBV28,TGTGCCAGCAGTCCCCCCAATGCAGCAGGGCTAGGGCAGCCCCAGCATTTT,CASSPPNAAGLGQPQHF
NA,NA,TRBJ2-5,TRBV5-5,TGTGCCAGCAGCCCTCCCCCTCAGGGGAGGGAGACCCAGTACTTC,CASSPPPQGRETQYF
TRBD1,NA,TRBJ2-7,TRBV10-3,TGTGCCATTTCGACAGGGAGATACGAGCAGTACTTC,CAISTGRYEQYF
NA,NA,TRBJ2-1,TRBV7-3,TGTGCCAGCAGCTTATTCAAGAGCAATGAGCAGTTCTTC,CASSLFKSNEQFF